Listed below are T cell receptor beta chains from one sample, sequenced in a study of T cell responses to AZD1222 COVID-19 vaccine. Only in-frame clones appear in the TCRdb table, and some are missing; sequencing was by immunoSEQ multiplex PCR. The sample holds about 130,000 clones, roughly 92% seen once. The starting material was peripheral blood, obtained 28 days after the second AZD1222 dose. The receptor set was obtained from an adult who received the AZD1222 COVID-19 vaccine. Each CDR3 is given with its conserved first and last residue. The order of the fields is V gene, D gene, J gene, clone size, CDR3 DNA, CDR3 protein. A D gene is named only where the DNA matches it firmly. Only some rows state a clone size, as once, few, many or a class for expanded clones.

TRBV5-1	.	TRBJ2-7	.	TGCGCCAGCAGCTTGGACCCTTCCTACGAGCAGTACTTC	CASSLDPSYEQYF
TRBV6-4	.	TRBJ1-3	.	TGTGCCAGCAGTGAAGGGACACCGGGAAACACCATATATTTT	CASSEGTPGNTIYF
TRBV20-1	TRBD2	TRBJ2-7	once	TGCAGTGCTAGTCCGTCGGGGGGACTCCGCTCCTACGAGCAGTACTTC	CSASPSGGLRSYEQYF
TRBV5-5	.	TRBJ2-7	.	TGTGCCAGCAGCCGGACTGGGAGCTCCTACGAGCAGTACTTC	CASSRTGSSYEQYF
TRBV4-3	TRBD2	TRBJ2-7	.	TGCGCCAGCAGCAACGGACTAGCGGGAGACGCCGAGCAGTACTTC	CASSNGLAGDAEQYF
TRBV6-6	TRBD1	TRBJ1-4	.	TGTGCCAGCAGCTCCTCGGCCGGGACAGGGGATGAAAAACTGTTTTTT	CASSSSAGTGDEKLFF
TRBV4-1	.	TRBJ2-1	.	TGCGCCAGCAGCCAAGAAGGACCAGGGGCGAGCTCCTACAATGAGCAGTTCTTC	CASSQEGPGASSYNEQFF
TRBV3-1/TRBV3-2	.	TRBJ1-1	few	TGTGCCAGCAGCCGCTTGGGGACGAACACTGAAGCTTTCTTT	CASSRLGTNTEAFF
TRBV2	TRBD1	TRBJ2-1	.	TGTGCCAGCGAACGGGACAGTACGGCTGAGCAGTTCTTC	CASERDSTAEQFF
TRBV6-5	.	TRBJ2-3	.	TGTGCCAGCACCCTTTCCCGGAGCACAGATACGCAGTATTTT	CASTLSRSTDTQYF
TRBV9	TRBD1	TRBJ1-6	.	TGTGCCAGCAACGACGTAGGGACAGGGGTCTCACCCCTCCACTTT	CASNDVGTGVSPLHF
TRBV2	TRBD1	TRBJ1-2	.	TGTGCCAGCAGCCGACAGGGGGAGAACTATGGCTACACCTTC	CASSRQGENYGYTF
TRBV12-3/TRBV12-4	.	TRBJ1-3	.	TGTGCCAGCAGTCCCAGTGGAAACACCATATATTTT	CASSPSGNTIYF
TRBV6-2/TRBV6-3	.	TRBJ2-3	.	TGTGCCAGCAGTTACTCGTCAGATACGCAGTATTTT	CASSYSSDTQYF
TRBV7-2	.	TRBJ2-7	.	TGTGCCAGCGGCTCCTACGAGCAGTACTTC	CASGSYEQYF